This T cell receptor (beta chain) was sequenced during a study of cytomegalovirus exposure and HLA in healthy donors. Study-wide context: From donors who were HLA-typed, an early data release held around 80 million unique TCRs. Study findings and constraints: In vitro data verified three CMV-associated chains as specific for CMV antigens.

PCR primers comprised 60 Vbeta and 13 Jbeta primers. Measured with immunoSEQ multiplex PCR; TCRdb has only the in-frame clones, and not every one. Found here are about 200,000 clones; the top ten clones hold approximately 0.74%. A word on this clone: Its target is unknown.

The origin of this receptor is a boy aged 5-17 years in good health and CMV-seronegative. The source material was PBMCs.

In DNA form, the CDR3 reads TGTGCCAGCAGCCCATTCACCACCCCGGGCACCGGGGAGCTGTTTTTT. This codes for CASSPFTTPGTGELFF. This sequence joins TRBV7-7 and TRBJ2-2; no clear D. The CDR3 contains 16 residues. From germline, CDR1 is SSHAT and CDR2 FNYEAQ (reference sequence). V was trimmed by 5 bases and J by 4 bases, leaving 17 bases between them.